The T cell receptor (beta chain) described here comes from a study of T cell responses to AZD1222 COVID-19 vaccine. Background on the study: The analysis combined second doses at about 4 or about 12 weeks. Overall study findings and caveats: No day 14 peak samples; only post-peak repertoires were characterized. Among vaccine-associated CD4 TCRs, coverage spanned spike, with dominance at 160-218 and 743-854.

The table came from immunoSEQ multiplex PCR; TCRdb's copy has only in-frame clones and leaves some out. The sample holds approximately 150,000 clones, roughly 91% seen once. Turning to this clone: Its antigen remains unknown.

CDR1 is LNHDA and CDR2 is SQIVND in the germline V gene (reference sequence). The CDR3 extends over 15 amino acids. V was trimmed by 5 bases and J by 2 bases, leaving 12 bases between them. This clonotype originated in an adult in good health. Sequenced material: peripheral blood, taken on day 0 of AZD1222 vaccination. The chain joins TRBV19 to TRBJ2-2, with D perhaps TRBD2 (6 bases). CDR3 region: CASSGGLPNTGELFF. The CDR3, as DNA: TGTGCCAGTAGTGGCGGACTACCTAACACCGGGGAGCTGTTTTTT.